The following is a T cell receptor beta chain sequence with its context. Its target is not known. The entry originates in a study of T cell repertoires in cytomegalovirus infection. About the study: Alongside well-studied HLA-B-restricted CMV epitopes, recently identified HLA-C-restricted CMV epitopes were also used.

V lost 4 bases and J lost 5; bases outside the gene matches: 9. The CDR3 runs to 15 residues. CDR1 SGHRS and CDR2 YFSETQ come from the germline V gene. TCRdb itself ran the reads through MiXCR, one entry per CDR3 protein. The sample includes 640,000 or so distinct CDR3 sequences, about 30% of them seen just once. This specimen consisted of cultured PBMCs, obtained from culture after CMV antigen stimulation. The chain has TRBV5-1 and TRBJ2-1; 7 bases agree with TRBD1. The TCR comes from a human donor in good health (CMV status not recorded). Some clones in this sample may be carry-over from other donors' samples. This chain's CDR3 is CASSPRQGANNEQFF. In DNA form, the CDR3 reads TGCGCCAGCAGCCCCAGACAGGGCGCGAACAATGAGCAGTTCTTC.